The 5 T cell receptor beta chains presented below share a single source sample, sequenced in a study of cytomegalovirus exposure and HLA in healthy donors. The study ran its PCR with 60 Vbeta and 13 Jbeta primers. Assay used: immunoSEQ multiplex PCR; TCRdb lists only in-frame clones, some missing. This sample has roughly 190,000 clones, with over 70% found just once. Sample: PBMCs. These receptors all stem from a man aged 50 to 59 in good health and CMV-seronegative.

The chain has TRBV18 and TRBJ1-6; 7 bases are a match to TRBD1. V gave up 1 base and J gave up 8 bases; unmatched junction bases: 11. The CDR3 has 17 amino acids. The germline V gene has CDR1 KGHSH and CDR2 LQKENI. The CDR3 sequence is CASSPRIGGENDSPLHF. Here the CDR3 DNA reads TGTGCCAGCTCACCACGAATAGGGGGCGAAAATGATTCACCCCTCCACTTT.

This chain joins TRBV27 and TRBJ1-5; D gene unclear. The CDR3 is 14 amino acids. V lost 6 bases to trimming and J lost 4 bases, with 13 bases between them. Germline CDR1 MNHEY, CDR2 SMNVEV (reference sequence). In nucleotides, the CDR3 is TGTGCCAGCAGCTCCGGGTCCCCAAATCAGCCCCAGCATTTT. It is translated as CASSSGSPNQPQHF.

This sequence joins TRBV4-3 and TRBJ2-1; 12 positions match TRBD2. V lost 3 bases and J lost 9; bases outside the gene matches: 9. The CDR3 extends over 16 amino acids. CDR1 and CDR2 (germline): LGHNA, YSLEER. For the CDR3, the DNA is TGCGCCAGCAGCCAGGTCACTAGCGGGGGGCTTGGTGAGCAGTTCTTC. It translates to CASSQVTSGGLGEQFF.

The chain joins TRBV7-2 to TRBJ2-6, with 7 bases identical to TRBD1. CDR3 length: 15 amino acids. Trimming removed 3 bases from V and 2 bases from J; junction bases left unmatched: 1. From germline, CDR1 is SGHTA and CDR2 FQGNSA. The CDR3 DNA reads as TGTGCCAGCAGCTTTACAGGGGCTGGGGCCAACGTCCTGACTTTC. Encoded protein: CASSFTGAGANVLTF.

This chain connects TRBV5-5 to TRBJ2-2, with D possibly matching TRBD1 (6 bases). The CDR3 totals 15 residues. V was cut by 5 bases and J by 7 bases, with 18 bases left in between. Germline V gene data show CDR1 as SGHKS and CDR2 as YYEKEE (reference sequence). As DNA, the CDR3 is TGTGCCAGCAGGGAACACGGGACACCAGTCGGGGAGCTGTTTTTT. Residues: CASREHGTPVGELFF.